This T cell receptor (beta chain) was documented in a study of blood T cell repertoires in COVID-19. Across the whole study: Sites in the United States, Italy and Spain provided acute and convalescent COVID-19 samples.

A few counts support this clone. Sequencing used immunoSEQ multiplex PCR; TCRdb keeps in-frame clones, though not all of them. The table lists roughly 200,000 clones, roughly 84% of them singletons. J was trimmed by 6 bases and V by 2 bases; bases with no gene match: 5. CDR1 is SGHTA, CDR2 FQGNSA, per germline. The CDR3 runs 14 residues. The gene calls are TRBV7-2 and TRBJ2-7; TRBD2 agrees at 9 bases. Sequences were obtained from peripheral blood. This TCR was recovered from a middle-aged woman who had recovered from COVID-19. CDR3 sequence: CASSLSLAGSEQYF. In DNA form, the CDR3 reads TGTGCCAGCAGCTTAAGTCTAGCGGGGAGCGAGCAGTACTTC.